This T cell receptor beta chain was recorded in a study of blood T cell repertoires in COVID-19. Background on the study: COVID-19 samples from acute and convalescent phases originated in the United States, Italy and Spain. PBMCs, B-cell-depleted T cells, or T cells provided the cDNA or gDNA that made up the material.

The authors' processing: The assay estimated nucleated cells by amplifying reference gene primers. Only in-frame clones appear in the TCRdb table, and some are missing; sequencing was by immunoSEQ multiplex PCR. V, J and clone size derive from that table, while D and trimming were established from the DNA sequence. The sample contains about 170,000 clones, about 86% of which appear only once. Trimming removed 6 bases from V and 5 bases from J; junction bases left unmatched: 12. This CDR3 is built from 15 residues. Per the germline V gene, CDR1 is MNHEY and CDR2 is SVGEGT. Sequencing used peripheral blood. The sequence derives from a human donor with acute or convalescent COVID-19. The donor label of this sample is uncertain. The J gene is TRBJ1-1, the V gene TRBV6-2 or TRBV6-3, with 7 positions matching TRBD1. The DNA for the CDR3 is TGTGCCAGCAGCTCCCGACAGGGTATGAGGACTGAAGCTTTCTTT. Translating it yields CASSSRQGMRTEAFF.